A selection of T cell receptor beta chains follows, all from one sample in a study of shared T cell receptors in the human thymus. Produced via immunoSEQ multiplex PCR; TCRdb's table is partial and in-frame only. The table records 540,000 or so clones, 75% to 80% of them present only once. This sample also appeared in a second study, on human thymus T cells.

What was sequenced was thymocytes. These receptors all stem from a boy younger than two with a congenital heart defect. Both conserved end residues are part of each CDR3. The order of the fields is CDR3 length, clone size, V gene, J gene, D gene, CDR3 DNA, CDR3 protein. D genes are given only for firm matches. Size values are once, few and many counts, or a class for expanded clones, and some rows have none.

13	once	TRBV5-6	TRBJ1-2	NA	TGTGCCAGCAGCTTGGCGCAGGACTATGGCTACACCTTC	CASSLAQDYGYTF
17	NA	TRBV4-1	TRBJ2-4	NA	TGCGCCAGCAGCCAAGATCCCGCGGTCCTAGCCAAAAACATTCAGTACTTC	CASSQDPAVLAKNIQYF
15	NA	TRBV11-2	TRBJ2-1	NA	TGTGCCAGCAGCTTAATGGGGGCAAGCTACAATGAGCAGTTCTTC	CASSLMGASYNEQFF
14	NA	TRBV5-4	TRBJ2-5	TRBD2	TGTGCCAGCAGCTCGTGGCGGGAGGGTGAGACCCAGTACTTC	CASSSWREGETQYF
15	NA	TRBV19	TRBJ1-4	NA	TGTGCCAGTAGTGCTCACAGGGTAACTAATGAAAAACTGTTTTTT	CASSAHRVTNEKLFF
16	NA	TRBV30	TRBJ2-2	TRBD2	TGTGCCTGGAGTTTAAGAAGCGGGAGGGCCAGCGGGGAGCTGTTTTTT	CAWSLRSGRASGELFF
15	NA	TRBV25-1	TRBJ2-1	NA	TGTGCCAGCAGTCGTCGATATCGGGACTACAATGAGCAGTTCTTC	CASSRRYRDYNEQFF
13	NA	TRBV11-3	TRBJ1-1	NA	TGTGCCAGCAGCAAGCAGGGATGCACTGAAGCTTTCTTT	CASSKQGCTEAFF
13	NA	TRBV6-1	TRBJ2-7	TRBD1	TGTGCCTCCCAGGGGGCAGGCACCTACGAGCAGTACTTC	CASQGAGTYEQYF
13	NA	TRBV5-4	TRBJ2-7	NA	TGTGCCAGCAGCAAAATATCCTCCTACGAGCAGTACTTC	CASSKISSYEQYF
14	NA	TRBV5-4	TRBJ1-5	NA	TGTGCCAGCAGTCAGCAGGGTAGCAATCAGCCCCAGCATTTT	CASSQQGSNQPQHF
15	NA	TRBV29-1	TRBJ2-1	NA	TGCAGCGTTCCGATGCGACTGAGCTCCTACAATGAGCAGTTCTTC	CSVPMRLSSYNEQFF
17	once	TRBV19	TRBJ2-2	TRBD2	TGTGCCAGTAGTATGCCGGGGCTAGCGGGAGACACCGGGGAGCTGTTTTTT	CASSMPGLAGDTGELFF
15	NA	TRBV21-1	TRBJ2-5	NA	TGTGCCAGCAGCAATCAACCCGGACACCTAGAGACCCAGTACTTC	CASSNQPGHLETQYF
14	NA	TRBV25-1	TRBJ2-1	NA	TGTGCCAGCAGTGGCGAGAGTCCCTACAATGAGCAGTTCTTC	CASSGESPYNEQFF
16	once	TRBV6-6	TRBJ2-1	TRBD2	TGTGCCAGCAGTCGCATTACTAGCGGATCCTACAATGAGCAGTTCTTC	CASSRITSGSYNEQFF
16	NA	TRBV6-5	TRBJ1-1	TRBD1	TGTGCCAGCAGTTACTCGAGGGACAGGGGGGGGACTGAAGCTTTCTTT	CASSYSRDRGGTEAFF
16	NA	TRBV7-3	TRBJ1-2	NA	TGTGCCAGCAGCCCCCGGTACGAGCAGGACTACTATGGCTACACCTTC	CASSPRYEQDYYGYTF
15	few	TRBV19	TRBJ2-5	NA	TGTGCCAGTAGTCCGACCCAGCGGGCCCAAGAGACCCAGTACTTC	CASSPTQRAQETQYF
16	NA	TRBV19	TRBJ2-7	TRBD1	TGTGCCAGTAGTATAGATCTCCCCGGGACAGGGGACGAGCAGTACTTC	CASSIDLPGTGDEQYF
16	NA	TRBV27	TRBJ1-5	TRBD1	TGTGCCACTCCGCGGAAAGACAGGGTGAGCAATCAGCCCCAGCATTTT	CATPRKDRVSNQPQHF
14	NA	TRBV4-1	TRBJ1-5	TRBD1	TGCGCCAGCAGCCCGGGACAGGGGACCCAGCCCCAGCATTTT	CASSPGQGTQPQHF
12	NA	TRBV29-1	TRBJ1-2	NA	TGCAGCGCCCGCGAACAGGGAATTGGCTACACCTTC	CSAREQGIGYTF
18	NA	TRBV9	TRBJ2-7	TRBD1	TGTGCCAGCAGCGTAGTCCCGGGACAGGGGCCTAGTGCCTACGAGCAGTACTTC	CASSVVPGQGPSAYEQYF
14	NA	TRBV4-1	TRBJ2-1	NA	TGCGCTAGCAGCCAAGATGAGCTAAACAATGAGCAGTTCTTC	CASSQDELNNEQFF
14	NA	TRBV12-5	TRBJ2-1	NA	TGTGCTAGTGGTTTGGGTACAGGGAGCGGTGGACAGTTCTTC	CASGLGTGSGGQFF
16	few	TRBV27	TRBJ2-1	NA	TGTGCCAGCAGATCCGGGGGGCGGAGCTCCTACAATGAGCAGTTCTTC	CASRSGGRSSYNEQFF
14	NA	TRBV28	TRBJ2-7	NA	TGTGCCAGCTCCCAAGGGGGGGGTTCCTACGAGCAGTACTTC	CASSQGGGSYEQYF
12	once	TRBV7-2	TRBJ1-2	NA	TGTGCCAGCAGCCCCGACAGGCTCGGCTACACCTTC	CASSPDRLGYTF
20	few	TRBV4-1	TRBJ2-1	TRBD2	TGCGCCAGCAGCCCGCCCACCGGGACTACATACGGAAGTCGGTACAATGAGCAGTTCTTC	CASSPPTGTTYGSRYNEQFF
18	NA	TRBV10-1	TRBJ2-3	TRBD2	TGCGCCAGCAGTGAGCCGCCTACTAGCGGGAGAGGGGCAGATACGCAGTATTTT	CASSEPPTSGRGADTQYF
15	NA	TRBV14	TRBJ2-7	TRBD2	TGTGCCAGCAGCCCCCCCCCTAGCGGGGACTACGAGCAGTACTTC	CASSPPPSGDYEQYF
19	NA	TRBV7-6	TRBJ2-1	TRBD2	TGTGCCAGCAGCTTATCTGCGGCGGGAGGGCCGGAAATGAAGAATGAGCAGTTCTTC	CASSLSAAGGPEMKNEQFF
15	NA	TRBV11-1	TRBJ2-7	TRBD1	TGTGCCAGCAGCCTTGGGACAGGGGGCTCCTACGAGCAGTACTTC	CASSLGTGGSYEQYF
13	few	TRBV18	TRBJ2-3	NA	TGTGCCAGCTCACCCGGGTGCACAGATACGCAGTATTTT	CASSPGCTDTQYF
14	NA	TRBV7-6	TRBJ1-5	NA	TGTGCCAGCAGCTTACAGGGCTCGAATCAGCCCCAGCATTTT	CASSLQGSNQPQHF
12	NA	TRBV30	TRBJ1-1	NA	TGTGCCTGGAGTGTAGACGGGACTGAAGCTTTCTTT	CAWSVDGTEAFF
12	NA	TRBV25-1	TRBJ2-1	TRBD1	TGTGCCACCCGGGACAGGGTCGATGAGCAGTTCTTC	CATRDRVDEQFF
18	NA	TRBV5-5	TRBJ2-7	TRBD1	TGTGCCAGCAGCCGTAACTCCCGGACAGGGCGGACGGCCTACGAGCAGTACTTC	CASSRNSRTGRTAYEQYF
17	few	TRBV7-2	TRBJ2-5	TRBD2	TGTGCCAGCAGCTCCCCTTCTAGCGGGAGGGCGCAAGAGACCCAGTACTTC	CASSSPSSGRAQETQYF
19	NA	TRBV5-4	TRBJ2-1	TRBD2	TGTGCCAGCAGCATCCTGACAGGGGGACTAGCGGAGGCCTACAATGAGCAGTTCTTC	CASSILTGGLAEAYNEQFF
18	NA	TRBV4-1	TRBJ2-7	TRBD2	TGCGCCAGCAGCCATCCAGGTCGGGATGGCGGGAGCTCCTACGAGCAGTACTTC	CASSHPGRDGGSSYEQYF
16	NA	TRBV18	TRBJ2-7	NA	TGTGCCAGCTCACCAGGAGGAAGCGCGAGCTCCTACGAGCAGTACTTC	CASSPGGSASSYEQYF
13	NA	TRBV5-1	TRBJ1-1	NA	TGCGCCAGCAGCCTGGGCGGTGTGCCTGAAGCTTTCTTT	CASSLGGVPEAFF
13	few	TRBV18	TRBJ2-1	NA	TGTGCCAGCTCAGCGGGCTCTGCGAATGAGCAGTTCTTC	CASSAGSANEQFF
15	NA	TRBV2	TRBJ2-7	NA	TGTGCCAGCAGTGATACTCCGGGAGTACCCTACGAGCAGTACTTC	CASSDTPGVPYEQYF